Following are 23 T cell receptor beta chains from one sample sequenced in a study of CD8+CD57+ T cells in acquired aplastic anemia. Sequenced patients had shown CD8+CD57+ cell expansion by flow cytometry. CDR3 and TCR beta VDJ profiling relied on a genomic DNA template. Via MiXCR, TCRdb re-called the reads, giving one row per CDR3 protein. Among hundreds of thousands of distinct CDR3 sequences listed, about a third were seen once. Sequencing input: sorted CD4+, CD8+, or CD8+CD57+ T cells (not recorded which) from PBMCs. The receptors were sampled from a human donor with aplastic anemia.

This clonotype was observed at least ten times. The rearrangement links TRBV19 to TRBJ1-2, with TRBD1 as a possible D gene (6 bases). The V and J ends lost 2 bases and 5 bases respectively, with 12 bases between them. Germline CDR1 reads LNHDA; CDR2 reads SQIVND (reference sequence). The CDR3 spans 14 residues. This chain's CDR3 is CASSITRTDYGYTF. DNA of the CDR3: TGTGCCAGTAGTATAACCCGGACAGATTATGGCTACACCTTC.

The chain's CDR3 is CASSYPGQGAGEQYF. As DNA, the CDR3 is TGTGCCAGCAGTTATCCGGGACAGGGGGCGGGGGAGCAGTACTTC. This chain connects TRBV11-2 to TRBJ2-7, with 12 bases lining up with TRBD1. The length of the CDR3 is 15 residues. V dropped 6 bases and J dropped 7; count of bases not matched to a gene: 10. Germline lookup yields CDR1 SGHAT and CDR2 FQNNGV. Full variable domain (rest looked up from reference TRBV11-2 and TRBJ2-7): EAGVAQSPRYKIIEKRQSVAFWCNPISGHATLYWYQQILGQGPKLLIQFQNNGVVDDSQLPKDRFSAERLKGVDSTLKIQPAKLEDSAVYLCASSYPGQGAGEQYFGPGTRLTVT.

This chain links TRBV6-4 with TRBJ1-4; 7 nucleotides align to TRBD1. The CDR3 extends over 14 amino acids. With 6 bases clipped from V and 10 bases from J, the junction kept 11 bases outside the gene matches. The V gene's germline CDR1 is MRHNA and CDR2 SNTAGT. The CDR3 loop is CASSVEGGGGKLFF. The CDR3 nucleotides read TGTGCCAGCAGCGTTGAAGGGGGCGGCGGAAAACTGTTTTTT.

V is TRBV3-1 and J is TRBJ2-1; 13 bases fit TRBD2. The CDR3 loop spans 17 amino acids. CDR1 and CDR2 (germline): LGHDT, YNNKEL (reference sequence). After removal of 4 bases from V and 7 bases from J, the junction contained 10 bases not matched to a gene. Here the CDR3 DNA reads TGTGCCAGCAGCCTTCGACTAGCGGGAGGAGAAGGGAATGAGCAGTTCTTC. This gives the protein CASSLRLAGGEGNEQFF.

This clonotype was seen a handful of times. The J gene is TRBJ1-1, the V gene TRBV27, with D hard to call. Germline V gives CDR1 MNHEY, CDR2 SMNVEV (reference sequence). V was pared by 5 bases and J by 4 bases, with 14 bases between. The CDR3 has 14 amino acids. The CDR3 DNA follows: TGTGCCAGCAGTACCCTTCGGGGTGGCACTGAAGCTTTCTTT. Protein: CASSTLRGGTEAFF.

V and J are TRBV24-1 and TRBJ1-2; no reliable D call. Trimming cost V 9 bases and J 1 base, with 11 bases left between them. In germline, CDR1 is KGHDR, CDR2 SFDVKD. This CDR3 has 13 amino acids. CDR3 in amino acids: CATSTDFNYGYTF. The CDR3 DNA follows: TGTGCCACCTCGACGGACTTTAACTATGGCTACACCTTC.

This clonotype appeared many times. The CDR3 sequence is CASSESRGVDYGYTF. CDR3 DNA sequence: TGTGCCAGCAGTGAGAGCCGGGGAGTTGACTATGGCTACACCTTC. This chain joins TRBV2 and TRBJ1-2; D unresolved. This CDR3 spans 15 amino acids. The V end was cut by 3 bases, the J end by 3 bases, with 14 bases between. CDR1 is SNHLY and CDR2 is FYNNEI in the germline V gene.

The table lists this clonotype with a count of one. The chain links TRBV12-5 to TRBJ1-3, with TRBD1 matching 9 bases. Germline loops: CDR1 LGHNT, CDR2 FRNRAP. V was clipped by 0 bases and J by 3 bases; unmatched bases: 9. The CDR3 is 18 amino acids. The CDR3 loop is CASGLVRLGQGGGNTIYF. The CDR3 coding sequence is TGTGCTAGTGGTTTGGTACGGCTGGGACAGGGCGGTGGAAACACCATATATTTT.

The chain recombines TRBV20-1 with TRBJ2-1, with D perhaps being TRBD1 or TRBD2 (5 bases each). Germline-derived CDR1 and CDR2 are DFQATT and SNEGSKA (reference sequence). The CDR3 is 11 amino acids. V lost 5 bases to trimming and J lost 10 bases, with 12 bases between them. CDR3 protein: CSALGGEEQFF. The CDR3 DNA reads as TGCAGTGCTCTTGGGGGAGAGGAGCAGTTCTTC.

Of note for this clonotype: A read error is possible here, since a much larger clone lies one base away. The V call is TRBV7-2, the J call TRBJ2-7; D gene ambiguous. The CDR3 totals 15 residues. Per the germline V gene, CDR1 is SGHTA and CDR2 is FQGNSA. V lost 4 bases and J 2 bases, leaving 15 bases between the germline ends. The CDR3 DNA is TGTGCCAGCAGCTCCCGACGGAGCCAGACCTACGAGCAGTACTTC. This translates into CASSSRRSQTYEQYF. The full variable domain, its missing parts supplied by reference TRBV7-2 and TRBJ2-7, is GAGVSQSPSNKVTEKGKDVELRCDPISGHTALYWYRQSLGQGLEFLIYFQGNSAPDKSGLPSDRFSAERTGGSVSTLTIQRTQQEDSAVYLCASSSRRSQTYEQYFGPGTRLTVT.

The CDR3 DNA is TGTGCCAGCAGTGCTAGACTAGCGGGGGGCCGCTACGAGCAGTACTTC. Its translation: CASSARLAGGRYEQYF. The chain uses TRBV9 and TRBJ2-7, with 13 bases identical to TRBD2. V lost 5 bases and J lost 3; bases outside the gene matches: 8. This CDR3 is 16 amino acids long. Germline-derived CDR1 and CDR2 are SGDLS and YYNGEE.

This clonotype was observed many times. This sequence joins TRBV6-5 and TRBJ1-2, with unresolved D. The germline V gene encodes CDR1 MNHEY and CDR2 SVGAGI. Trimming removed 8 bases at V and 4 bases at J, with 8 bases between. There are 11 residues in the CDR3. The DNA for the CDR3 is TGTGCCAGCGGACGGACCTATGGCTACACCTTC. Amino acid sequence: CASGRTYGYTF.

Only a few counts were recorded for this clonotype. It may be a read error: a sequence one base away is much more abundant. V is TRBV2 and J is TRBJ1-5, with unresolved D. CDR1 SNHLY and CDR2 FYNNEI come from the germline V gene. Trimming removed 6 bases at V and 7 bases at J, with 7 bases between. The CDR3 runs 11 residues. CDR3 loop: CASRVTQPQHF. For the CDR3, the DNA is TGTGCCAGCAGAGTGACACAGCCCCAGCATTTT.

The sample holds many counts of this clonotype. The chain is built from TRBV7-9 and TRBJ1-5, with a possible D match to TRBD1 (5 bases). CDR1 and CDR2 (germline): SEHNR, FQNEAQ (reference sequence). CDR3 length equals 13 residues. V shed 5 bases and J shed 4 bases, with 9 bases lying between them. The CDR3 sequence is CASSHSGNQPQHF. CDR3 in DNA: TGTGCCAGCAGCCATTCAGGGAATCAGCCCCAGCATTTT.

The rearrangement joins TRBV20-1 to TRBJ1-4; D is possibly TRBD1 (5 bases). From germline, CDR1 is DFQATT and CDR2 SNEGSKA (reference sequence). CDR3 length equals 12 residues. CDR3 bases: TGCGCCGGGGACGCCGAGAATGAAAAACTGTTTTTT. Translation gives CAGDAENEKLFF.

The rearrangement joins TRBV30 to TRBJ1-3; tentative D call: TRBD1 (5 bases). Germline V gene lookup returns CDR1 GTSNPN and CDR2 SVGIG (reference sequence). Trimming cost V 2 bases and J 7 bases, with 9 bases left between them. The CDR3 is 12 residues long. The CDR3 DNA is TGTGCCTGGAGTCCAGGGTGGAACACCATATATTTT. Translating it yields CAWSPGWNTIYF.

This clonotype was detected a few times. V and J are TRBV15 and TRBJ1-6; tentative D call: TRBD1 (6 bases). The ends were cut back, 9 bases at V and 8 bases at J, with 11 bases in the middle. CDR3 length: 12 amino acids. Germline CDR1 is LNHNV and CDR2 is YYDKDF (reference sequence). CDR3 DNA: TGTGCCACGGGCAAGGGGGATTCACCCCTCCACTTT. It yields the protein CATGKGDSPLHF.

V is TRBV5-1 and J is TRBJ2-1, with D tentatively TRBD2 (5 bases). V shed 1 base and J shed 0 bases, with 11 bases lying between them. The CDR3 loop spans 16 amino acids. Germline CDR1 SGHRS, CDR2 YFSETQ. In DNA form, the CDR3 reads TGCGCCAGCAGCTTGCTCGCGGGCGGCTCCTACAATGAGCAGTTCTTC. Protein product: CASSLLAGGSYNEQFF.

The rearrangement uses TRBV29-1 and TRBJ2-3; possibly TRBD2 for D (5 bases). Looked up from germline, CDR1 is SQVTM and CDR2 is ANQGSEA. Trimming took 4 bases from V and 4 from J, leaving 12 bases between them. The CDR3 totals 13 residues. The CDR3 sequence: CSVGTSFADTQYF. The CDR3 DNA reads TGCAGCGTTGGAACTAGTTTCGCAGATACGCAGTATTTT.

There are a few counts of this clonotype. The chain combines TRBV30 with TRBJ2-5; the D is unclear. This CDR3 contains 12 residues. V lost 4 bases to trimming and J lost 5 bases, with 11 bases between them. Germline V gene lookup returns CDR1 GTSNPN and CDR2 SVGIG (reference sequence). Written as DNA, the CDR3 is TGTGCCTGGATGGGCTTCGGGGAGACCCAGTACTTC. Translating it yields CAWMGFGETQYF.

In the case of this clonotype: A read error is possible here, since a much larger clone lies one base away. The CDR3: CASSLRQGAPCGYTF. The DNA for the CDR3 is TGTGCCAGCAGTTTAAGGCAGGGAGCTCCCTGTGGCTACACCTTC. The chain links TRBV12-3 or TRBV12-4 to TRBJ1-2; possible D gene TRBD1, 5 bases. V was shortened by 2 bases and J by 7 bases, with 17 bases between the two germline ends. CDR3 length equals 15 residues.

J is TRBJ2-7 and V is TRBV11-2, with D possibly matching TRBD2 (5 bases). V gave up 4 bases and J gave up 2 bases, with 18 bases separating them. Germline lookup yields CDR1 SGHAT and CDR2 FQNNGV. There are 16 residues in the CDR3. Written as DNA, the CDR3 is TGTGCCAGCAGCTCCACGCAGCTCGGGAAGGCCTACGAGCAGTACTTC. It codes for CASSSTQLGKAYEQYF.

This clonotype has more than one count but fewer than ten. The chain couples TRBV20-1 to TRBJ1-5; TRBD1 is a possible D gene (6 bases). Germline V gene data show CDR1 as DFQATT and CDR2 as SNEGSKA (reference sequence). Trimming pared 7 bases from V and 2 bases from J, leaving 21 bases between. CDR3 length: 16 amino acids. The CDR3 sequence: CSVVRGGAWRNQPQHF. CDR3 nucleotide sequence: TGCAGTGTTGTTCGGGGGGGGGCTTGGCGCAATCAGCCCCAGCATTTT.